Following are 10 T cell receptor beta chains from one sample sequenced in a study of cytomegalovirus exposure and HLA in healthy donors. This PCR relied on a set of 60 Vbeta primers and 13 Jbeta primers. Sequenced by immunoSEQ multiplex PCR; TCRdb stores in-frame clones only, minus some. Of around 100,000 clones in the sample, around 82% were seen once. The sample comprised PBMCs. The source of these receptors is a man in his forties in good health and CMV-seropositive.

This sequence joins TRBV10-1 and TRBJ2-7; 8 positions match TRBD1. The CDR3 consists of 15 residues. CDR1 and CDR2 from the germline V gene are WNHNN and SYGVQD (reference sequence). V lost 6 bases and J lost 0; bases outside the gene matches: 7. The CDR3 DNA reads TGCGCCAGCAGCCTGGGGACAGGCTTCTCCTACGAGCAGTACTTC. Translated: CASSLGTGFSYEQYF.

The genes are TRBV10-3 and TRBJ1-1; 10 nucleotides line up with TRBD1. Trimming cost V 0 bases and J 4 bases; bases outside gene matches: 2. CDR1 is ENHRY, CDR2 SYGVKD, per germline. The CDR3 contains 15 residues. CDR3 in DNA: TGTGCCATCAGTGAGTCGGGACAGGGGATCACTGAAGCTTTCTTT. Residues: CAISESGQGITEAFF.

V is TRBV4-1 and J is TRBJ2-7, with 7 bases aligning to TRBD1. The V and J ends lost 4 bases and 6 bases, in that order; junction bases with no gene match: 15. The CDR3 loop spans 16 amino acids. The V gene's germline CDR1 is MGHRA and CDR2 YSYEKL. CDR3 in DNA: TGCGCCAGCAGCCTCAGGACAGGACCCCCCTCCCTCGAGCAGTACTTC. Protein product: CASSLRTGPPSLEQYF.

Here the CDR3 DNA reads TGCAGTGCCCCGCGGTTCACTGAAGCTTTCTTT. As protein: CSAPRFTEAFF. V usage is TRBV20-1 and J usage is TRBJ1-1; no clear D gene. The V end lost 6 bases, the J end lost 4 bases, and 9 bases lay between the germline ends. CDR1 is DFQATT and CDR2 is SNEGSKA in the germline V gene (reference sequence). CDR3 size: 11 residues.

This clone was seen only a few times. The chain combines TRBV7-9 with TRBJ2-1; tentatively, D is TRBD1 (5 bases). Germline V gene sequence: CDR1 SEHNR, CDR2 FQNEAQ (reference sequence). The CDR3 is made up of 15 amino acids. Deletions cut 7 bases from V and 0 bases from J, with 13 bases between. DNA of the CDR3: TGTGCCAGCAACTTCAGGGATAGCTCCTACAATGAGCAGTTCTTC. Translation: CASNFRDSSYNEQFF. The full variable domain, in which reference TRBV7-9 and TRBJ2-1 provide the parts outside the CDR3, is DTGVSQNPRHKITKRGQNVTFRCDPISEHNRLYWYRQTLGQGPEFLTYFQNEAQLEKSRLLSDRFSAERPKGSFSTLEIQRTEQGDSAMYLCASNFRDSSYNEQFFGPGTRLTVL.

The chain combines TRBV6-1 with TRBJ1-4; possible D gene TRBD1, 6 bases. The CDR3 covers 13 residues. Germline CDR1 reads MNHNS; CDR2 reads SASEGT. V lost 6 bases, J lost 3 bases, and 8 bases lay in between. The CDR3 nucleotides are TGTGCCAGCAGCAGGGGCTCTAATGAAAAACTGTTTTTT. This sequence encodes CASSRGSNEKLFF.

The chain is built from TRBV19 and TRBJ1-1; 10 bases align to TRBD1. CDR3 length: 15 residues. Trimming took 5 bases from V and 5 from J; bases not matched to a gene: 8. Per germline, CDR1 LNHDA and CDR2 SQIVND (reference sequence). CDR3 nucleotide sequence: TGTGCCAGTAGTCCCAGACAGGGGGCCTGGACTGAAGCTTTCTTT. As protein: CASSPRQGAWTEAFF.

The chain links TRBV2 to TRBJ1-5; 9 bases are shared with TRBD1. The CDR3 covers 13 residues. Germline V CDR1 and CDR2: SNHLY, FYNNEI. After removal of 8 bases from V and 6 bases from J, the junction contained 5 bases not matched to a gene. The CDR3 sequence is CASDTGGGQPQHF. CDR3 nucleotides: TGTGCCAGCGACACAGGGGGCGGTCAGCCCCAGCATTTT. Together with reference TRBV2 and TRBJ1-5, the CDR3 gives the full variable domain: EPEVTQTPSHQVTQMGQEVILRCVPISNHLYFYWYRQILGQKVEFLVSFYNNEISEKSEIFDDQFSVERPDGSNFTLKIRSTKLEDSAMYFCASDTGGGQPQHFGDGTRLSIL.

CDR3 in amino acids: CASNDDRGAKNIQYF. DNA of the CDR3: TGCGCCAGCAACGACGACAGGGGAGCCAAAAACATTCAGTACTTC. The J gene is TRBJ2-4, the V gene TRBV5-1; 8 bases match TRBD1. The CDR3 contains 15 residues. Losses at the gene ends were 6 bases for V and 0 bases for J; bases not matched to a gene: 5. Germline V gene sequence: CDR1 SGHRS, CDR2 YFSETQ.

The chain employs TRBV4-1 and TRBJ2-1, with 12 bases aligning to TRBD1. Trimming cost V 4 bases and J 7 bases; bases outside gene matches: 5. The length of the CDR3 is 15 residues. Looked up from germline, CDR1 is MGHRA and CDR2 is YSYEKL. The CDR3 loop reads CASSPPGQGANEQFF. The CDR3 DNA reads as TGCGCCAGCAGCCCTCCGGGACAGGGGGCGAATGAGCAGTTCTTC.